Listed below are T cell receptor beta chains from one sample, sequenced in a study of PD-1 blockade in classical Hodgkin lymphoma. Libraries were prepared by immunoSEQ multiplex PCR; TCRdb keeps only in-frame clonotypes and omits some of them. This repertoire shows around 99,000 clones, roughly 76% found once; its top ten account for approximately 15%. Sequences were derived from peripheral blood mononuclear cells (PBMCs), sampled before the second cycle of nivolumab. Receptor source: a human donor with classical Hodgkin lymphoma. CDR3s include the opening cysteine and the closing phenylalanine or tryptophan. A D gene is named only where the DNA matches it firmly. Some rows mark clone size as missing; the rest say once, few, many or name a class of expanded clone.

V gene,D gene,clone size,J gene,CDR3 DNA,CDR3 protein
TRBV7-9,TRBD1,NA,TRBJ2-5,TGTGCCAGCAGCTCAAGACAGGGCACGGGGGAGACCCAGTACTTC,CASSSRQGTGETQYF
TRBV7-2,NA,once,TRBJ2-7,TGTGCCAGCAGCTTAGCGGGAGAAGGTTTCGGGCAGTACTTC,CASSLAGEGFGQYF
TRBV11-1,NA,NA,TRBJ2-3,TGTGCCAGCGCCAAATGGATCACAGATACGCAGTATTTT,CASAKWITDTQYF
TRBV7-2,TRBD1,NA,TRBJ2-3,TGTGCCAGCAGCCCACCGCGACAGGGGGCCGGAGATACGCAGTATTTT,CASSPPRQGAGDTQYF
TRBV5-1,NA,NA,TRBJ2-5,TGCGCCAGCAGCCTCCTACAAGAGACCCAGTACTTC,CASSLLQETQYF
TRBV10-3,NA,NA,TRBJ1-1,TGTGCCATTCGTCAGGGGAACACTGAAGCTTTCTTT,CAIRQGNTEAFF
TRBV18,NA,NA,TRBJ2-1,TGTGCCAGCTCACCCTCAGGGGTAAAAAACAATGAGCAGTTCTTC,CASSPSGVKNNEQFF
TRBV6-1,NA,NA,TRBJ2-2,TGTGCCATCAGTGAGTCTGGACCGGGAGTGGCCGGGGAGCTGTTTTTT,CAISESGPGVAGELFF
TRBV23-1,NA,NA,TRBJ2-1,TGCGCCAGCAGTCAGTGCATCTGGCAGTTCTTC,CASSQCIWQFF
TRBV19,NA,once,TRBJ1-5,TGTGCCAGTAGTATGCAGGGCGGCAATCAGCCCCAGCATTTT,CASSMQGGNQPQHF
TRBV7-9,TRBD1,NA,TRBJ1-4,TGTGCCAGCAGCTGGGGCAACAGGGGTTTTGAAAAACTGTTTTTT,CASSWGNRGFEKLFF
TRBV7-6,NA,few,TRBJ2-2,TGTGCCAGCACCCCCCGCAGGGGAGGCACCGGGGAGCTGTTTTTT,CASTPRRGGTGELFF
TRBV11-2,TRBD1,NA,TRBJ1-2,TGTGCCAGCAGCTTAGGGGACAGGGGGAGGTATGGCTACACCTTC,CASSLGDRGRYGYTF
TRBV29-1,TRBD1,NA,TRBJ1-5,TGCAGCGTTGCTCCGGGACAGAATCAGCCCCAGCATTTT,CSVAPGQNQPQHF
TRBV2,NA,NA,TRBJ1-4,TGTGCCAGCAGTCGGGACACCTTTAATGAAAAACTGTTTTTT,CASSRDTFNEKLFF
TRBV30,TRBD2,NA,TRBJ2-7,TGTGCCTGGAGTCCCCTTGCGGGAGCTGGCGAGCAGTACTTC,CAWSPLAGAGEQYF
TRBV6-5,NA,once,TRBJ2-7,TGTGCCAGCACCAGTGACACCCCCTCCTACGAGCAGTACTTC,CASTSDTPSYEQYF
TRBV18,NA,NA,TRBJ1-4,TGTGCCAGCTCACTATTAGACAGCCGGGTTAATGAAAAACTGTTTTTT,CASSLLDSRVNEKLFF
TRBV25-1,TRBD2,NA,TRBJ2-2,TGTGCCAGCAGTGACCGGGACTACAACACCGGGGAGCTGTTTTTT,CASSDRDYNTGELFF
TRBV18,NA,NA,TRBJ2-7,TGTGCCAGCTCACCACCGACTAGTTTAGAGCAGTACTTC,CASSPPTSLEQYF
TRBV7-9,NA,NA,TRBJ2-7,TGTGCCAGCGCCCGTAGCGGAGACGAGCAGTACTTC,CASARSGDEQYF
TRBV7-9,NA,NA,TRBJ1-4,TGTGCCAGCAGCTTAGACCAGGGGCTTAATGAAAAACTGTTTTTT,CASSLDQGLNEKLFF
TRBV9,TRBD2,once,TRBJ2-1,TGTGCCAGCAGCGTCCGGCTAGCGGGGCCTTCTGGGAATGAGCAGTTCTTC,CASSVRLAGPSGNEQFF
TRBV5-1,NA,once,TRBJ2-2,TGCGCCAGCAGCAGGGATACCGGGGAGCTGTTTTTT,CASSRDTGELFF
TRBV11-2,TRBD2,NA,TRBJ2-1,TGTGCCAGCAGCTTACTGGCGGGAGGTTACAATGAGCAGTTCTTC,CASSLLAGGYNEQFF
TRBV7-2,NA,NA,TRBJ2-1,TGTGCCAGCAGCCCCCCCGGCCTAGCCCGGATGAATGAGCAGTTCTTC,CASSPPGLARMNEQFF
TRBV27,NA,once,TRBJ2-4,TGTGCCAGCAGTTTACAGGGCCTAGGGGACATTCAGTACTTC,CASSLQGLGDIQYF
TRBV9,NA,NA,TRBJ2-1,TGTGCCAGCAACATGGAGTGGGGGGAGCAGTTCTTC,CASNMEWGEQFF
TRBV19,TRBD2,NA,TRBJ2-4,TGTGCCAGTAGTATTTCGGGACTACCTCCCAAAAACATTCAGTACTTC,CASSISGLPPKNIQYF
TRBV5-1,NA,NA,TRBJ2-7,TGCGCCAGCAGCTTGGCCTCGGCGGCGGCGGGTTTTTACGAGCAGTACTTC,CASSLASAAAGFYEQYF
TRBV27,NA,NA,TRBJ2-1,TGTGCCAGCAGGGACACCGCAGACAATGAGCAGTTCTTC,CASRDTADNEQFF
TRBV9,NA,NA,TRBJ1-6,TGTGCCAGCAGCGTAGCTCCGACGAATTCACCCCTCCACTTT,CASSVAPTNSPLHF
TRBV5-5,NA,NA,TRBJ2-7,TGTGCCAGCACCCTAGGGCCAGCGAACGACGAGCAGTACTTC,CASTLGPANDEQYF
TRBV2,TRBD2,NA,TRBJ2-1,TGTGCCAGCAGTGAAACAGCGGGAGTTCCCAATGAGCAGTTCTTC,CASSETAGVPNEQFF
TRBV19,NA,NA,TRBJ2-7,TGTGCCAGTAGTCCCCGAGGGTCCTACGAGCAGTACTTC,CASSPRGSYEQYF
TRBV9,TRBD1,NA,TRBJ1-3,TGTGCCAGCAGCGTAGGTGGAGACAGGGGGAACACCATATATTTT,CASSVGGDRGNTIYF
TRBV25-1,TRBD1,once,TRBJ1-1,TGTGCCAGCAGTGGAGGGGGCGCCCCGAACACTGAAGCTTTCTTT,CASSGGGAPNTEAFF